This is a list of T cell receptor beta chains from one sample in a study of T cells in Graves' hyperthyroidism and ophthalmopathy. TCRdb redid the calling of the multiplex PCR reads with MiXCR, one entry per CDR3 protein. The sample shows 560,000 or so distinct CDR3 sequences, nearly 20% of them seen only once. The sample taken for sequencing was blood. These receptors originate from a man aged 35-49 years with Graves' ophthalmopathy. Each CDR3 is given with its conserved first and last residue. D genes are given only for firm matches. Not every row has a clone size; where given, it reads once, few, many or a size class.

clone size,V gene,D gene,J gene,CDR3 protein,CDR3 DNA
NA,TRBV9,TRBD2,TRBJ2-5,CASSVAGVAGGGETQYF,TGTGCCAGCAGCGTAGCAGGGGTAGCGGGGGGCGGAGAGACCCAGTACTTC
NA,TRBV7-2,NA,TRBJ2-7,CASSATGRGDEQYF,TGTGCCAGCAGCGCCACAGGGAGGGGGGACGAGCAGTACTTC
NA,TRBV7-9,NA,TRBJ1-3,CASSPEDSSGNTIYF,TGTGCCAGCAGCCCTGAGGACAGCTCTGGAAACACCATATATTTT
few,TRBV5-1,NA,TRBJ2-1,CASSPYSGIDEQFF,TGCGCCAGCAGCCCCTACTCGGGAATTGATGAGCAGTTCTTC
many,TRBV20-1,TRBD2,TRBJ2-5,CSATPAGGRVAETQYF,TGCAGTGCAACCCCTGCGGGCGGGAGAGTAGCTGAGACCCAGTACTTC
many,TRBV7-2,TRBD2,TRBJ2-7,CASSPTGGRPLGEQYF,TGTGCCAGCAGCCCAACGGGAGGGAGGCCCCTAGGTGAGCAGTACTTC
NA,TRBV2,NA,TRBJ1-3,CASSAIISGNTIYF,TGTGCCAGCAGTGCAATCATCTCTGGAAACACCATATATTTT
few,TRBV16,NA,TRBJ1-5,CASTPFIGYEGVVQPQHF,TGTGCCAGCACCCCCTTTATAGGCTATGAGGGGGTTGTTCAGCCCCAGCATTTT
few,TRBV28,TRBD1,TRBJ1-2,CASSSGDSAFRYGYTF,TGTGCCAGCAGTTCAGGGGACAGTGCCTTTCGCTATGGCTACACCTTC
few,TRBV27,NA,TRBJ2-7,CASASWVDTQFEQYF,TGTGCCAGCGCTTCTTGGGTCGACACCCAGTTTGAGCAGTACTTC
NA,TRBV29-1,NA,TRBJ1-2,CSVELRAGAGYTF,TGCAGCGTTGAACTTAGGGCAGGCGCCGGCTACACCTTC
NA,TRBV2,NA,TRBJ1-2,CAIRVSWDYGYAF,TGTGCTATAAGGGTTTCATGGGACTATGGCTACGCCTTC
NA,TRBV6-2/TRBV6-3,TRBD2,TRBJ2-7,CASSIAGGLDEQYF,TGTGCCAGCAGCATAGCGGGAGGGCTCGACGAGCAGTACTTC
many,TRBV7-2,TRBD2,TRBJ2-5,CASSSQAGARETQYF,TGTGCCAGCAGCTCGCAAGCGGGAGCTCGTGAGACCCAGTACTTC
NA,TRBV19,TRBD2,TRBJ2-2,CASTRRRGLAGGGDTGELFF,TGTGCCAGTACCCGACGGAGGGGACTAGCGGGAGGAGGGGACACCGGGGAGCTGTTTTTT
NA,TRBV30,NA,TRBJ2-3,CAWTVGGGTDAQYF,TGTGCCTGGACCGTCGGGGGGGGGACAGATGCGCAGTATTTT
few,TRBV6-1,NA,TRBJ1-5,CASGDRSSNQPQHF,TGTGCCAGCGGAGACAGGTCTAGCAATCAGCCCCAGCATTTT
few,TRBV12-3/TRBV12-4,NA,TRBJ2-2,CASSTRMNTGELFF,TGTGCCAGCAGTACAAGAATGAACACCGGGGAGCTGTTTTTT
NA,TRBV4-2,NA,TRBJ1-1,CASSQGLGGAKDTEAFF,TGTGCCAGCAGCCAGGGCCTTGGGGGGGCTAAGGACACTGAAGCTTTCTTT
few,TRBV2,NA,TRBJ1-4,CASCAGTNEKLFF,TGTGCCAGTTGCGCCGGAACTAATGAAAAACTGTTTTTT
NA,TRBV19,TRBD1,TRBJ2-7,CASRDRGNEQYF,TGTGCCAGTAGAGACAGGGGGAACGAGCAGTACTTC
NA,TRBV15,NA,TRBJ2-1,CATGSPPGLSDNEQFF,TGTGCCACCGGGAGTCCCCCGGGACTCTCGGACAATGAGCAGTTCTTC
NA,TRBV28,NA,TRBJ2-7,CASSDRAIWYEQYF,TGTGCCAGCAGCGATAGGGCAATCTGGTACGAGCAGTACTTC
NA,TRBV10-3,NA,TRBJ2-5,CAISGDGRQETQYF,TGTGCCATCAGTGGGGACGGAAGACAAGAGACCCAGTACTTC
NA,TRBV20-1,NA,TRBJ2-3,CSAEGGARTDTQYF,TGCAGTGCTGAAGGCGGGGCTCGCACAGATACGCAGTATTTT
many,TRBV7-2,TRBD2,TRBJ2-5,CASSSGTSVLETQYF,TGTGCCAGCAGCTCCGGGACTAGCGTGTTGGAGACCCAGTACTTC
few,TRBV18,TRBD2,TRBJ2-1,CASSPQKGLAGAEDNEQFF,TGTGCCAGCTCACCTCAAAAAGGACTAGCGGGAGCCGAGGACAATGAGCAGTTCTTC
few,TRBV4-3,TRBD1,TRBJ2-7,CASSRNSGTGSYEQYF,TGCGCCAGCAGCCGGAATTCCGGGACAGGGTCCTACGAGCAGTACTTC
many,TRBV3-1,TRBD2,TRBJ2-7,CASSQGGAGVSYEQYF,TGTGCCAGCAGCCAAGGGGGAGCGGGGGTCTCCTACGAGCAGTACTTC